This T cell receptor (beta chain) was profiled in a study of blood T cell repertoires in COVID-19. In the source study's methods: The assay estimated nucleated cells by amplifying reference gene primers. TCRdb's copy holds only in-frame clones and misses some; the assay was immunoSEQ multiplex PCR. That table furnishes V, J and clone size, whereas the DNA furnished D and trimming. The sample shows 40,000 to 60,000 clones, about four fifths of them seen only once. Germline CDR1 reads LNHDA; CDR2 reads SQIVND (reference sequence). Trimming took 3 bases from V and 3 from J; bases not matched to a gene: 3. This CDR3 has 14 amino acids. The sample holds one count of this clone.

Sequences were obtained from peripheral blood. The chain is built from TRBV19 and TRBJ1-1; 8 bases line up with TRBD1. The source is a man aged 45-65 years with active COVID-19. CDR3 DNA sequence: TGTGCCAGTAGTATTGGACAGGGATACACTGAAGCTTTCTTT. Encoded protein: CASSIGQGYTEAFF.